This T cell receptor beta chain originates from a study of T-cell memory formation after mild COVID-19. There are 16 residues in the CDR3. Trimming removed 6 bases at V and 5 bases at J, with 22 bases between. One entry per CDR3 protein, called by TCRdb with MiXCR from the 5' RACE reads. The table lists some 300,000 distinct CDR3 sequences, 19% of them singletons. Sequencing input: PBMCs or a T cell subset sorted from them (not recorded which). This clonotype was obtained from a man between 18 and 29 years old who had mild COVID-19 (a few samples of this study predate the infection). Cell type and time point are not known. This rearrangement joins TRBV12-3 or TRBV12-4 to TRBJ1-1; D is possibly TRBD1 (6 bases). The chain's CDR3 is CASSPGQFKVGTEAFF. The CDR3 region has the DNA TGTGCCAGCAGCCCCGGACAGTTTAAGGTCGGGACTGAAGCTTTCTTT.